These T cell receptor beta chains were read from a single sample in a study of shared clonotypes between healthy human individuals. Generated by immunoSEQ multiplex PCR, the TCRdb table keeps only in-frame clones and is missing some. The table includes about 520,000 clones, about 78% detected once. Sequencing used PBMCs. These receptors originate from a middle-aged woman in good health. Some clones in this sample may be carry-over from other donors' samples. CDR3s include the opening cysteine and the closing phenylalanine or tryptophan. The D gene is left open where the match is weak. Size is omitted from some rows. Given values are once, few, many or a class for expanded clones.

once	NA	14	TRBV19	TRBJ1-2	TGTGCCAGTAGTATGGGGGACAAGGTCTATGGCTACACCTTC	CASSMGDKVYGYTF
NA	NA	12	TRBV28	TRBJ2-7	TGTGCCACCATGGACTCCAAATACGAGCAGTACTTC	CATMDSKYEQYF
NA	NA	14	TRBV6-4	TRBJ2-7	TGTGCCAGCAGCAGGGAAAGGGGGTCCTACGAGCAGTACTTC	CASSRERGSYEQYF
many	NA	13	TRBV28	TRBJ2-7	TGTGCCAGCAGTTTTTGGGGGGCTGGCGAGCAGTACTTC	CASSFWGAGEQYF
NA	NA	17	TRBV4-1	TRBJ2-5	TGCGCCAGCAGCCAAGGCGACGAACGGGAGCTTTGGGAGACCCAGTACTTC	CASSQGDERELWETQYF
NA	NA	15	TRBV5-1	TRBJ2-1	TGCGCCAGCAGCTTGGACGGTAGCTCCTACAATGAGCAGTTCTTC	CASSLDGSSYNEQFF
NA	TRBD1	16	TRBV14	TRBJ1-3	TGTGCCAGCAAATTAGGACAGGGGGCGACTGGAAACACCATATATTTT	CASKLGQGATGNTIYF
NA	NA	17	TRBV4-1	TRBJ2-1	TGCGCCAGCAGCCAAGATTTGGGGGATCTCTCCTACAATGAGCAGTTCTTC	CASSQDLGDLSYNEQFF
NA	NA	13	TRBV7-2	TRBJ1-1	TGTGCCAGCAGCTTTACAGAGAACACTGAAGCTTTCTTT	CASSFTENTEAFF
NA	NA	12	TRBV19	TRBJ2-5	TGTGCCAGTAGCTTTAACGGGGAGACCCAGTACTTC	CASSFNGETQYF
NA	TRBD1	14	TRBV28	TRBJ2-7	TGTGCCAGCAAGAAACAGGGGCGTTGGTTCGAGCAGTACTTC	CASKKQGRWFEQYF
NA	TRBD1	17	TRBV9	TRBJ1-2	TGTGCCAGCCGGGGACGGGACAGGGGGCGAGCTAACTATGGCTACACCTTC	CASRGRDRGRANYGYTF